This T cell receptor (beta chain) was profiled in a study of blood T cell repertoires in COVID-19. Study-level information: Sources were T cells, B-cell-depleted T cells, or PBMCs; the material itself was cDNA or gDNA.

The ends were cut back, 2 bases at V and 3 bases at J, with 4 bases in the middle. The CDR3 sequence is 12 residues long. Original processing notes: For nucleated cells, counts were estimated from reference gene primer amplification. The table came from immunoSEQ multiplex PCR; TCRdb's copy has only in-frame clones and leaves some out. That table supplies the V and J calls and clone size; D and trimming were determined from the DNA. The table includes 200,000 or so clones, 70% to 90% detected once. Assignment of participants to cohorts was predicated upon participant-reported clinical history. This chain connects TRBV12-3 or TRBV12-4 to TRBJ1-2; D not certain. This sequence originates from a woman between 40 and 50 years old with acute COVID-19. What was sequenced was PBMCs or T cells enriched from blood (not recorded which). CDR3 DNA sequence: TGTGCCAGCAGTTTACGCGACTATGGCTACACCTTC. It specifies CASSLRDYGYTF.